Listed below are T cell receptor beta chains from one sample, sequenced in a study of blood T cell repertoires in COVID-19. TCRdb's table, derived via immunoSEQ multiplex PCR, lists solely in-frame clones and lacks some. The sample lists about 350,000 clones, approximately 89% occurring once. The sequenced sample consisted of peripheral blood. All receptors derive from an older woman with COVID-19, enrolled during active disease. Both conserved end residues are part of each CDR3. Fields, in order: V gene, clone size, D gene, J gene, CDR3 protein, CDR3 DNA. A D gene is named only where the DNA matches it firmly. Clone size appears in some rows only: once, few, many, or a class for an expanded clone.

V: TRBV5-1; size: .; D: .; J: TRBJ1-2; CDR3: CASSSGGQFYGYTF; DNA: TGCGCCAGCAGCTCTGGAGGACAGTTCTATGGCTACACCTTC
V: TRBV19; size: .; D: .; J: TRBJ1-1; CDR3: CASSKQGQGNTEAFF; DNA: TGTGCCAGTAGTAAACAGGGTCAGGGGAACACTGAAGCTTTCTTT
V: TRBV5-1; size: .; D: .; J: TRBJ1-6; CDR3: CASSLGLLIYNSPLHF; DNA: TGCGCCAGCAGCTTAGGACTACTGATCTATAATTCACCCCTCCACTTT
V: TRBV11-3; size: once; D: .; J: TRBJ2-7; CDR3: CASSFGGEAYEQYF; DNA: TGTGCCAGCAGCTTTGGAGGGGAGGCCTACGAGCAGTACTTC
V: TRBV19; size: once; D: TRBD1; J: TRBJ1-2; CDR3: CASTPTGELRGYTF; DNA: TGTGCCAGTACCCCGACAGGGGAGTTGCGTGGCTACACCTTC
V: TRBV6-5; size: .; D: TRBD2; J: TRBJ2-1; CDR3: CASSSGGPYNEQFF; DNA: TGTGCCAGCAGTTCGGGGGGGCCCTACAATGAGCAGTTCTTC
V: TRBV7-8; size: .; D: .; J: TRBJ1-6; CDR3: CASSNRGVGVHSPLHF; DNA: TGTGCCAGCAGCAACCGTGGTGTAGGGGTCCATTCACCCCTCCACTTT
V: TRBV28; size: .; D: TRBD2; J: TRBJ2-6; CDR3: CATGLAGAPEGANVLTF; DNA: TGTGCCACCGGACTAGCGGGGGCCCCTGAGGGGGCCAACGTCCTGACTTTC
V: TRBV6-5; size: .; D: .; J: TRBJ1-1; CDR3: CASRSPRGNTEAFF; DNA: TGTGCCAGCAGATCCCCCCGGGGGAACACTGAAGCTTTCTTT
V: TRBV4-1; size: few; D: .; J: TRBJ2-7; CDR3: CASSQDTSEQYF; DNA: TGCGCCAGCAGCCAAGATACGAGCGAGCAGTACTTC
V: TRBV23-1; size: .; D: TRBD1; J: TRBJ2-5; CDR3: CASRRNRGIQNRGETQYF; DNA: TGCGCCAGCAGGCGCAACAGGGGAATCCAAAACCGTGGGGAGACCCAGTACTTC
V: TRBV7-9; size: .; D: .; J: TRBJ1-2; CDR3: CASSRGDYGYTF; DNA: TGTGCCAGCAGCCGCGGAGACTATGGCTACACCTTC
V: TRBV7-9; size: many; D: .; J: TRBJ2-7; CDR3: CASSPTVPRYEQYF; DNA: TGTGCCAGCAGCCCTACAGTTCCCCGGTACGAGCAGTACTTC
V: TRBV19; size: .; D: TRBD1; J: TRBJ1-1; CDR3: CASSLESPGQGARTEAFF; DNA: TGTGCCAGTAGTCTAGAATCTCCGGGACAGGGGGCGCGAACTGAAGCTTTCTTT
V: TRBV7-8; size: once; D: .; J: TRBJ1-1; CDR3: CASSLVGGAGTEAFF; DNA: TGTGCCAGCAGCTTAGTAGGGGGGGCAGGCACTGAAGCTTTCTTT
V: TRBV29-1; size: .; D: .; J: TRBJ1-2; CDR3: CSVTEIWGYTF; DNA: TGCAGTGTAACGGAGATATGGGGCTACACCTTC
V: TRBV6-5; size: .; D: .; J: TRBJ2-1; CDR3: CASRVSDTGYNEQFF; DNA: TGTGCCAGCAGAGTCTCGGACACCGGCTACAATGAGCAGTTCTTC
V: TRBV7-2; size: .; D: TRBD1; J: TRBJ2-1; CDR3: CASSLAPSGQGAQDEQFF; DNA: TGTGCCAGCAGCTTAGCGCCCTCTGGACAGGGGGCGCAAGATGAGCAGTTCTTC
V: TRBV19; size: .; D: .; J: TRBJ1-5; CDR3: CASSIKGASNQPQHF; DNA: TGTGCCAGTAGTATCAAAGGGGCTAGCAATCAGCCCCAGCATTTT
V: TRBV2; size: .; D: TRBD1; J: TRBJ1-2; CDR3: CASSGQGASGYTF; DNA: TGTGCCAGCAGTGGACAGGGGGCCAGTGGCTACACCTTC
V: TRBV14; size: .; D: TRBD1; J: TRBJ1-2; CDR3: CASSQPGQGLYGYTF; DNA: TGTGCCAGCAGCCAGCCGGGACAGGGGCTCTATGGCTACACCTTC
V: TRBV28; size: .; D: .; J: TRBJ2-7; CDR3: CASSLEYEQYF; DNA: TGTGCCAGCAGTTTAGAGTACGAGCAGTACTTC
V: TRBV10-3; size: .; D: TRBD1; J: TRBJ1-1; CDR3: CAISDPGQASLEAFF; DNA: TGTGCCATCAGTGATCCGGGACAGGCGTCCCTGGAAGCTTTCTTT
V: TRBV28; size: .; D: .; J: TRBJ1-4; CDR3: CASSLEGGWTVNEKLFF; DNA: TGTGCCAGCAGTCTCGAGGGAGGGTGGACGGTTAATGAAAAACTGTTTTTT
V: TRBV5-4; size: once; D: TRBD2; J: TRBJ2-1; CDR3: CASSIPSGGANEQFF; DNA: TGTGCCAGCAGCATACCTAGCGGGGGGGCCAATGAGCAGTTCTTC
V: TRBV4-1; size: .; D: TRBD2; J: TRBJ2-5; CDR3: CASRGPGLARGETQYF; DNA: TGCGCCAGCAGGGGGCCGGGACTAGCGAGAGGGGAGACCCAGTACTTC
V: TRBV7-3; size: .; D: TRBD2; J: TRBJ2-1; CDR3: CASSLLAGGNEQFF; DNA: TGTGCCAGCAGCTTATTAGCGGGGGGCAATGAGCAGTTCTTC
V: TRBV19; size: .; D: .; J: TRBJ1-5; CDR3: CASTTPGGRNQPQHF; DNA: TGTGCCAGTACCACCCCCGGGGGGAGGAATCAGCCCCAGCATTTT
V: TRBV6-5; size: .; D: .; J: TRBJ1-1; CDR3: CASSYPGSRSFF; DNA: TGTGCCAGCAGTTACCCGGGATCACGATCTTTCTTT
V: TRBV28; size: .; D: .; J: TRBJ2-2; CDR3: CASILAGGTENTGELFF; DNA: TGTGCCAGCATCCTAGCAGGAGGGACAGAGAACACCGGGGAGCTGTTTTTT
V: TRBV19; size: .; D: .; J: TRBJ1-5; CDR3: CASSIGGLEWPQHF; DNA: TGTGCCAGTAGTATCGGCGGCCTCGAATGGCCCCAGCATTTT
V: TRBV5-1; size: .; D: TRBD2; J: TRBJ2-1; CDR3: CASSLGGAGSSGSLYNEQFF; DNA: TGCGCCAGCAGCTTGGGAGGCGCGGGGTCCAGCGGGAGCCTCTACAATGAGCAGTTCTTC
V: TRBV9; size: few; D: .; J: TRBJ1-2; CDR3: CASSVARGAYGYTF; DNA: TGTGCCAGCAGCGTAGCGCGGGGGGCTTACGGCTACACCTTC
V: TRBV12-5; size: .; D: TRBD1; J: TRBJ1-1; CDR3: CASGLYSGTGDLNTEAFF; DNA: TGTGCTAGTGGTCTTTATTCCGGGACAGGGGACCTGAACACTGAAGCTTTCTTT
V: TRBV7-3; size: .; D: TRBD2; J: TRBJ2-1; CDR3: CASSWGGNEQFF; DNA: TGTGCCAGCAGCTGGGGGGGAAATGAGCAGTTCTTC
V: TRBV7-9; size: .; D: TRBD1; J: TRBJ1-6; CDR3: CASSPGTALNSPLHF; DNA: TGTGCCAGCAGCCCAGGGACAGCCCTTAATTCACCCCTCCACTTT
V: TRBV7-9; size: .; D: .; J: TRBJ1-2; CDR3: CASSASGVYGYTF; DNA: TGTGCCAGCAGCGCCTCGGGGGTCTATGGCTACACCTTC
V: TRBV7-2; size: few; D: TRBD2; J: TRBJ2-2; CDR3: CASSLIRGDTGELFF; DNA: TGTGCCAGCAGCTTAATTCGGGGGGACACCGGGGAGCTGTTTTTT
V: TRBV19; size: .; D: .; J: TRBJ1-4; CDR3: CASSTLRVIGEKLFF; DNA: TGTGCCAGTAGTACCTTGCGGGTAATAGGTGAAAAACTGTTTTTT
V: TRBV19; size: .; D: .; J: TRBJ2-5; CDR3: CASSIWGESETQYF; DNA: TGTGCCAGTAGTATCTGGGGGGAAAGCGAGACCCAGTACTTC
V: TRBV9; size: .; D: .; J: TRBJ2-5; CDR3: CASSVQAGQETQYF; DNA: TGTGCCAGCAGCGTACAGGCGGGCCAAGAGACCCAGTACTTC
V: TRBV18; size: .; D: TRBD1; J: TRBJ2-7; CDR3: CASSPDRSYEQYF; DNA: TGTGCCAGCTCACCGGACAGGAGCTACGAGCAGTACTTC